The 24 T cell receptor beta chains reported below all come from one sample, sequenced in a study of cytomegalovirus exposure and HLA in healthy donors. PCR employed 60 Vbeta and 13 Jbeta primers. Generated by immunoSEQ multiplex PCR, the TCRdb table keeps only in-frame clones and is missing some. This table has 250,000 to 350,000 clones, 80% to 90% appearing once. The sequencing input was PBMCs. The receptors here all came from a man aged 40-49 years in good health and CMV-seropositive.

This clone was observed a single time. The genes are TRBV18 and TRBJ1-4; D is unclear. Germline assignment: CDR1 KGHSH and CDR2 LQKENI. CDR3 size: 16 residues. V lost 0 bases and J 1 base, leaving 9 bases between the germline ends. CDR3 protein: CASSPPSGRTNEKLFF. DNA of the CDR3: TGTGCCAGCTCACCACCGTCGGGTAGAACTAATGAAAAACTGTTTTTT.

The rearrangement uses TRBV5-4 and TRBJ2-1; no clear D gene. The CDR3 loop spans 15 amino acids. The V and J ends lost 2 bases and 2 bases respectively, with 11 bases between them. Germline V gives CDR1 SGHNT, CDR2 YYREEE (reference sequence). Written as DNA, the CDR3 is TGTGCCAGCAGCTTCTCGCTAACCACCTACAATGAGCAGTTCTTC. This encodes CASSFSLTTYNEQFF. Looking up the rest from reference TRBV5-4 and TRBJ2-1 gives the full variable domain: ETGVTQSPTHLIKTRGQQVTLRCSSQSGHNTVSWYQQALGQGPQFIFQYYREEENGRGNFPPRFSGLQFPNYSSELNVNALELDDSALYLCASSFSLTTYNEQFFGPGTRLTVL.

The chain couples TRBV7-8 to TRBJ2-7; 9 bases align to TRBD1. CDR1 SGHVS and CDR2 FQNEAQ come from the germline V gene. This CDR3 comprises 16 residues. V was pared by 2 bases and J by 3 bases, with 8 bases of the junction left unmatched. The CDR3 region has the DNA TGTGCCAGCAGCTTAATGGGAACAGGGGGCTACTACGAGCAGTACTTC. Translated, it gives CASSLMGTGGYYEQYF.

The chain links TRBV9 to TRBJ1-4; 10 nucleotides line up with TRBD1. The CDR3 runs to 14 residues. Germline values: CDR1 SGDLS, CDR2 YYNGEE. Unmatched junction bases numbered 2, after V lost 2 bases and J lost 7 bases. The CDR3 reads CASSVGQGSEKLFF. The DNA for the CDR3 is TGTGCCAGCAGCGTGGGACAGGGGAGTGAAAAACTGTTTTTT.

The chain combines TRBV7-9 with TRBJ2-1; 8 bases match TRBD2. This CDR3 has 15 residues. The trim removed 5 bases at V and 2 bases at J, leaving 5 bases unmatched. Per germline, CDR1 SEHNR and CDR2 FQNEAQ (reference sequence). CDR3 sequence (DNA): TGTGCCAGCAGCCACCGGACTAGCCCCTACAATGAGCAGTTCTTC. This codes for CASSHRTSPYNEQFF.

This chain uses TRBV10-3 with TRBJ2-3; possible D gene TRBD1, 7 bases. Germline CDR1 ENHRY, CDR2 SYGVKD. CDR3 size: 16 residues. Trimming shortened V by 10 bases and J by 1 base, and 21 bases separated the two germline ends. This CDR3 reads CATLPRRGQGTDTQYF. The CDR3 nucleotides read TGTGCCACCTTACCTAGGAGGGGGCAAGGCACAGATACGCAGTATTTT.

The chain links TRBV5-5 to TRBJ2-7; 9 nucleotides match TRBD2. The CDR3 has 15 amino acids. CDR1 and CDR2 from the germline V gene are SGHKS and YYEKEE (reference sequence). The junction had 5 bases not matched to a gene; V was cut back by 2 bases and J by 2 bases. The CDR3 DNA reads TGTGCCAGCAGCTTAGGACTAGCGTTAACCTACGAGCAGTACTTC. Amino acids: CASSLGLALTYEQYF.

CDR3 nucleotide sequence: TGTGCCAGCAGTGAGGTAGCGGGAGACGGTGAGCAGTTCTTC. Protein product: CASSEVAGDGEQFF. V and J are TRBV25-1 and TRBJ2-1; TRBD2 matches 9 bases. V gave up 3 bases and J gave up 9 bases; unmatched junction bases: 6. CDR1 MGHDK and CDR2 SYGVNS come from the germline V gene. CDR3 size: 14 residues.

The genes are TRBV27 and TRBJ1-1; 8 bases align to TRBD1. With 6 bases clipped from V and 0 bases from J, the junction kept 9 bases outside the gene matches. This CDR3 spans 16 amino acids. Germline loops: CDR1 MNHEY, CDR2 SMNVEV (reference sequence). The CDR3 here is CASSWTGFYMNTEAFF. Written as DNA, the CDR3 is TGTGCCAGCAGCTGGACAGGGTTTTACATGAACACTGAAGCTTTCTTT.

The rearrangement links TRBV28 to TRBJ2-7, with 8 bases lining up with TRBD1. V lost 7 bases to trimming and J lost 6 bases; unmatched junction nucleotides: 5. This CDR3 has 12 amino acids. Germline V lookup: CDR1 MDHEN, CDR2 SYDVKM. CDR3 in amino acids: CASITGGGEQYF. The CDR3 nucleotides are TGTGCCAGCATTACAGGGGGAGGCGAGCAGTACTTC.

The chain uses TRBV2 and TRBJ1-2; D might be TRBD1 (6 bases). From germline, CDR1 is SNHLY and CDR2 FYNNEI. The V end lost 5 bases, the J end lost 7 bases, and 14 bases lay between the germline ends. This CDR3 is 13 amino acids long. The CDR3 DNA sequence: TGTGCCAGCAGTCCAAGGGGGAGGGGTGGCTACACCTTC. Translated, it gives CASSPRGRGGYTF.

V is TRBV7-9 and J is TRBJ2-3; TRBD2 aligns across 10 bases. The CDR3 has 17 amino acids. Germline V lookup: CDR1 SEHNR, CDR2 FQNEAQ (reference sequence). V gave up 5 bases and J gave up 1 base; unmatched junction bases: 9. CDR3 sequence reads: CASSPGLAGVRTDTQYF. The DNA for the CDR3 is TGTGCCAGCAGCCCAGGGCTAGCGGGAGTCCGCACAGATACGCAGTATTTT.

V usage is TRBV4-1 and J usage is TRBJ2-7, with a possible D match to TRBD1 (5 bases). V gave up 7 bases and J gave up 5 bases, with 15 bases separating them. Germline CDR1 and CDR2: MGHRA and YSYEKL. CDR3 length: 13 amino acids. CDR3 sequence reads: CASMGPNRNEQYF. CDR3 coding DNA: TGCGCCAGCATGGGGCCGAACAGGAACGAGCAGTACTTC.

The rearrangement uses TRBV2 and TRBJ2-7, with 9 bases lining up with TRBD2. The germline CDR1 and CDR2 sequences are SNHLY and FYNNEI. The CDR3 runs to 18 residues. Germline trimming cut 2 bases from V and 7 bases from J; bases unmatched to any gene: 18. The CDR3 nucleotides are TGTGCCAGCAGTGAAATGAGGACAGTAGAACACCTAGCGGGAGAGCAGTACTTC. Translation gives CASSEMRTVEHLAGEQYF.

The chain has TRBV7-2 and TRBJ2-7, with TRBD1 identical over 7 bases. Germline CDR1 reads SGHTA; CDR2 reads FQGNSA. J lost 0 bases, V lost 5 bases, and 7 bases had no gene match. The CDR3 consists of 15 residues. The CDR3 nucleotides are TGTGCCAGCAGCCGATTACCAGGGGGCTCCTACGAGCAGTACTTC. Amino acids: CASSRLPGGSYEQYF.

CDR3 bases: TGTGCCACCAGCAGGACGGGTGCTAGCGGGAGGGCTGGCCAAGAGACCCAGTACTTC. Translation: CATSRTGASGRAGQETQYF. The genes are TRBV15 and TRBJ2-5; 12 nucleotides align to TRBD2. CDR3 length: 19 amino acids. V shed 3 bases and J 1 base; nucleotides not matched to a gene: 12. Germline V gene sequence: CDR1 LNHNV, CDR2 YYDKDF (reference sequence). The full variable domain, completed using reference TRBV15 and TRBJ2-5, is DAMVIQNPRYQVTQFGKPVTLSCSQTLNHNVMYWYQQKSSQAPKLLFHYYDKDFNNEADTPDNFQSRRPNTSFCFLDIRSPGLGDTAMYLCATSRTGASGRAGQETQYFGPGTRLLVL.

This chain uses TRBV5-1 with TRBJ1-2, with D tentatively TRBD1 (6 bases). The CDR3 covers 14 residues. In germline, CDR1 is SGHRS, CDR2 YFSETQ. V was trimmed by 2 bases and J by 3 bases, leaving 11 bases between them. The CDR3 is CASSLQPGDYGYTF. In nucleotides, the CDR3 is TGCGCCAGCAGCTTACAACCAGGGGACTATGGCTACACCTTC.

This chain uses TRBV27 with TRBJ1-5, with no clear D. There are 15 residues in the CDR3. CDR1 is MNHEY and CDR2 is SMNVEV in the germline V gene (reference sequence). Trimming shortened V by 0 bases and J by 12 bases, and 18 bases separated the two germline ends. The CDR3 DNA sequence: TGTGCCAGCAGTTTATCGCGCGGGGAGGTAAGGCTCCAGCATTTT. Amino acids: CASSLSRGEVRLQHF.

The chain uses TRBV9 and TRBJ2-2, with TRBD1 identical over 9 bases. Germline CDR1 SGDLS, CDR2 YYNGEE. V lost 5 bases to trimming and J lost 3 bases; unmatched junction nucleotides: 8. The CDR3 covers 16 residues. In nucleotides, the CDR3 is TGTGCCAGCAGTTTACCGGGACAGGGCCACACCGGGGAGCTGTTTTTT. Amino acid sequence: CASSLPGQGHTGELFF. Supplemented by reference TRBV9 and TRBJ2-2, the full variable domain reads DSGVTQTPKHLITATGQRVTLRCSPRSGDLSVYWYQQSLDQGLQFLIQYYNGEERAKGNILERFSAQQFPDLHSELNLSSLELGDSALYFCASSLPGQGHTGELFFGEGSRLTVL.

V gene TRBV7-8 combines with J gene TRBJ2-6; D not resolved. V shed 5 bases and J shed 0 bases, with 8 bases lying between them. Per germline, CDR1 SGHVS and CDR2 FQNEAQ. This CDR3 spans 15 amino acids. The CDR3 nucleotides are TGTGCCAGCAGCGAAAGGAGCTCTGGGGCCAACGTCCTGACTTTC. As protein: CASSERSSGANVLTF.

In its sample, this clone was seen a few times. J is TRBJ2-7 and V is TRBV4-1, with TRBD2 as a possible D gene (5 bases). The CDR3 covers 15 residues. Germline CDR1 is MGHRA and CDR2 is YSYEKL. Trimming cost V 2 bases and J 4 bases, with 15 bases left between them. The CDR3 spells CASSQYAGIKYEQYF. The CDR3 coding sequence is TGCGCCAGCAGCCAATATGCCGGGATAAAATACGAGCAGTACTTC.

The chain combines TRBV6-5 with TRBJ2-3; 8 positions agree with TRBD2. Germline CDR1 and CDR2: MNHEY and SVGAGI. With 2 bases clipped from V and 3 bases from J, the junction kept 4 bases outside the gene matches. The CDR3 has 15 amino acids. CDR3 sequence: CASSYGGLGTDTQYF. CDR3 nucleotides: TGTGCCAGCAGTTACGGGGGACTAGGTACAGATACGCAGTATTTT.

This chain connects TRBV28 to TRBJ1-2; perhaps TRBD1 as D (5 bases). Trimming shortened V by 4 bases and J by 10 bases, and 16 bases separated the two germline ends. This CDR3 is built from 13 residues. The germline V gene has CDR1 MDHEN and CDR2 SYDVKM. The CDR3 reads CASSSGGRNPYTF. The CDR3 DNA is TGTGCCAGCAGTTCGGGGGGGAGGAACCCCTACACCTTC.

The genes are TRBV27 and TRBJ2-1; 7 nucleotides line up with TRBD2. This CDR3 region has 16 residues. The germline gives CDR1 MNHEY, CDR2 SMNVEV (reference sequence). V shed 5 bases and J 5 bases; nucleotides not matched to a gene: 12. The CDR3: CASSPLAGDLNNEQFF. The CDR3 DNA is TGTGCCAGCAGTCCCTTAGCGGGCGACTTAAACAATGAGCAGTTCTTC.